This record concerns one TCR beta chain sequence. Its antigen is undetermined. Using constant-segment primers, 5'RACE produced TCR alpha and TCR beta cDNA libraries carrying sample barcodes and UMIs. TCRdb re-derived calls from the 5' RACE reads in MiXCR, one entry per CDR3 protein. The table includes approximately 500,000 distinct CDR3 sequences, around a quarter detected once. The data derive from a study of T-cell memory formation after mild COVID-19. Overall study context: The two donors had largely donor-specific TCR clusters. Study-wide findings and caveats: What remained unconfirmed was the SARS-CoV-2 specificity of second-wave clones peaking on day 37. CD4+ clones that contracted lay mainly in CM and EM; CD8+ ones lay in EMRA.

This CDR3 has 16 residues. Germline V CDR1 and CDR2: MGHRA, YSYEKL. V lost 1 base and J 7 bases, leaving 17 bases between the germline ends. This receptor was obtained from an adult woman who had mild COVID-19 (a few samples of this study predate the infection). Cell type and time point are not known. Sequenced sample: PBMCs or a T cell subset sorted from them (not recorded which). The rearrangement joins TRBV4-1 to TRBJ2-1, with a possible D match to TRBD1 (5 bases). The CDR3 loop reads CASSQVRRGFVNEQFF. CDR3 bases: TGCGCCAGCAGCCAAGTCCGAAGGGGTTTTGTGAATGAGCAGTTCTTC.